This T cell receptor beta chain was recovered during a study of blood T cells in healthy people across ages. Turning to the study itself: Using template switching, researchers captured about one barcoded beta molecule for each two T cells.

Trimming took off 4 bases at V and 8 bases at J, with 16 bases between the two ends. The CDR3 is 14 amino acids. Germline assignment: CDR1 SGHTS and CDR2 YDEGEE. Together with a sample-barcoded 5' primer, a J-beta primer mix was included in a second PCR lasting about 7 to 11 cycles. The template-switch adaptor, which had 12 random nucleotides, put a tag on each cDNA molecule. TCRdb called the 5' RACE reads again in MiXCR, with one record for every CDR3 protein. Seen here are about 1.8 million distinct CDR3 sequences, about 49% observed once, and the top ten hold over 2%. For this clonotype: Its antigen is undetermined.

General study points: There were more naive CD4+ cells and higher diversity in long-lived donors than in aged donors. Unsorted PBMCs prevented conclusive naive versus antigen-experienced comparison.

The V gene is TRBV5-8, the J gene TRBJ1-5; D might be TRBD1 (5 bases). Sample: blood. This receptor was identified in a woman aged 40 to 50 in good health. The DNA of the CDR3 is TGTGCCAGCAGCCAACAGACAGTTTGGGAGCCCCAGCATTTT. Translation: CASSQQTVWEPQHF.